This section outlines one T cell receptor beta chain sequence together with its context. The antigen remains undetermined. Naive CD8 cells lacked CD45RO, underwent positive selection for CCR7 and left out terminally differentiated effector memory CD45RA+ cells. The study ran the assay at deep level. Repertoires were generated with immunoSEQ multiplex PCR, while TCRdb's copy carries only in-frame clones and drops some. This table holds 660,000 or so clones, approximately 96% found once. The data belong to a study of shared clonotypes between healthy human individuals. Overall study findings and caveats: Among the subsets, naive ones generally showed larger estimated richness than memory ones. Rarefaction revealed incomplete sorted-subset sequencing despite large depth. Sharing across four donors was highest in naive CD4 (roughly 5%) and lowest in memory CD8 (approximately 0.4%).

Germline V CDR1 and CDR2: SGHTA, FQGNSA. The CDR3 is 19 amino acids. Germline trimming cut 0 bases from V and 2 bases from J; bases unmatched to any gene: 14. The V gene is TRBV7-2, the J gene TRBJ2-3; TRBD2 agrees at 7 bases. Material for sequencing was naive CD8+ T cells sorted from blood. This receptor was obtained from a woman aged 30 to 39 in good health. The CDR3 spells CASSLAREREKSITDTQYF. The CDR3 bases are TGTGCCAGCAGCTTAGCGCGGGAGCGAGAAAAGTCGATCACAGATACGCAGTATTTT.